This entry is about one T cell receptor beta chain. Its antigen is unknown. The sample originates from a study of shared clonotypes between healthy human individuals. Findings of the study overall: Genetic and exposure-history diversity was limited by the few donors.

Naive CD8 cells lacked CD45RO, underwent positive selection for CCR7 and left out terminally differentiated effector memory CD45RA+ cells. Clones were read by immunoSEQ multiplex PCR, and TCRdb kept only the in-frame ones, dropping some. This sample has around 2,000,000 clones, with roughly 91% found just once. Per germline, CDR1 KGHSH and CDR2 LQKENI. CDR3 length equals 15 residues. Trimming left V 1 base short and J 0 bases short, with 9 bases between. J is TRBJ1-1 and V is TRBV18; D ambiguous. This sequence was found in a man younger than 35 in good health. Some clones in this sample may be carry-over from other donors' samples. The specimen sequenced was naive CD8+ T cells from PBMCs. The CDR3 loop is CASSPRRVLNTEAFF. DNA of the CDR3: TGTGCCAGCTCACCACGTCGAGTACTGAACACTGAAGCTTTCTTT. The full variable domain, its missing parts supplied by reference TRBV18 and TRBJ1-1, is NAGVMQNPRHLVRRRGQEARLRCSPMKGHSHVYWYRQLPEEGLKFMVYLQKENIIDESGMPKERFSAEFPKEGPSILRIQQVVRGDSAAYFCASSPRRVLNTEAFFGQGTRLTVV.